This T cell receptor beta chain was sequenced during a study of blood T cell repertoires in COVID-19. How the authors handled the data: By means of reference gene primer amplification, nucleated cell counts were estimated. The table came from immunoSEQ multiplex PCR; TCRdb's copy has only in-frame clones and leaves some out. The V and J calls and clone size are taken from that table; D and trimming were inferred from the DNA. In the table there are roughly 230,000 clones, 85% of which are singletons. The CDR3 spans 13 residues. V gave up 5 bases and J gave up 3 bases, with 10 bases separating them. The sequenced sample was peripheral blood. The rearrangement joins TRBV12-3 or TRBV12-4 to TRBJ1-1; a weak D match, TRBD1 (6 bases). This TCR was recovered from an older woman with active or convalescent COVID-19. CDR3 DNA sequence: TGTGCCAGCAGTACAGGGTGGGACACTGAAGCTTTCTTT. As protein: CASSTGWDTEAFF.